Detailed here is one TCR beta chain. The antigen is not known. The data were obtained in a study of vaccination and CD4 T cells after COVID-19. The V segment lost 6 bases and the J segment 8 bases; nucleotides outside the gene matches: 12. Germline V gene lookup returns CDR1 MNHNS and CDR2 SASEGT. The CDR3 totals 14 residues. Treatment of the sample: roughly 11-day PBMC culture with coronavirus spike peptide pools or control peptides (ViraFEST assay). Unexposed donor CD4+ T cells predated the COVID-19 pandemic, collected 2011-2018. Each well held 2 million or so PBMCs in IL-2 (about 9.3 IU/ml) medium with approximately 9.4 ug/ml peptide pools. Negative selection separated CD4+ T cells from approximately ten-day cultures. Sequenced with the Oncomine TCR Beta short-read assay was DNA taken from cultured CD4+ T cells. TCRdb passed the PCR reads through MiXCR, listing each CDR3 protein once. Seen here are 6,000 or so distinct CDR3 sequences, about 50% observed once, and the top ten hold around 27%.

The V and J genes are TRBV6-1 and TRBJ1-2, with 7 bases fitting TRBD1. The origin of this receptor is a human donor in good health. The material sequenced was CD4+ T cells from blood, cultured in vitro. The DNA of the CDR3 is TGTGCCAGCAGCTCTACCTGGGACAGAACCGGCTACACCTTC. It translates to CASSSTWDRTGYTF.